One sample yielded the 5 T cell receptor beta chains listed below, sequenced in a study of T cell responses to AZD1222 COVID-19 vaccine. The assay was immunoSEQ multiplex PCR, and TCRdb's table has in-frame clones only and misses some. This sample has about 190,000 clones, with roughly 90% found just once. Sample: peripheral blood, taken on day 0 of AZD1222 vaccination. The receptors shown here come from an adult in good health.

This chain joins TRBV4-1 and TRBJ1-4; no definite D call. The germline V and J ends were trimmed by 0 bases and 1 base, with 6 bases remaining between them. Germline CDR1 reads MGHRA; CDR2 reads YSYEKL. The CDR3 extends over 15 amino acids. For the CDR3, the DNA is TGCGCCAGCAGCCAAGAGATTTTAACTAATGAAAAACTGTTTTTT. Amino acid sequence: CASSQEILTNEKLFF.

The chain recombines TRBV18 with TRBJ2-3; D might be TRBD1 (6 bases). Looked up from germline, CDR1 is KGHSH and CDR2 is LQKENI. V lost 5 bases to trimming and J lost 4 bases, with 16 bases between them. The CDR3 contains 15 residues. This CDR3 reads CASSDTGMRADTQYF. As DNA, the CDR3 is TGTGCCAGCTCAGACACAGGGATGAGGGCAGATACGCAGTATTTT.

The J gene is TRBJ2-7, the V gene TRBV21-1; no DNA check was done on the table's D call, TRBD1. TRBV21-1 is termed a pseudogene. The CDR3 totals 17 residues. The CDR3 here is CASSMPGTGGASYEQYF. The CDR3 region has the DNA TGTGCCAGCAGCATGCCGGGGACAGGGGGCGCGAGCTACGAGCAGTACTTC.

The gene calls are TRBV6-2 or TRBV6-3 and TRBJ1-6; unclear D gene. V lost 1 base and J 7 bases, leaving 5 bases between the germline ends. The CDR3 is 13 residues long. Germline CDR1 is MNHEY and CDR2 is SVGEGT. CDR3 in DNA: TGTGCCAGCAGTTACTGGGCCAATTCACCCCTCCACTTT. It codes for CASSYWANSPLHF.

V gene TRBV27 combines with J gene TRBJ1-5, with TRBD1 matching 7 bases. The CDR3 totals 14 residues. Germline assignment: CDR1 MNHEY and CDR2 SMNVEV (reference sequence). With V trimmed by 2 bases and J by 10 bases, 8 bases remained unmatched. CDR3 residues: CASSLHRGGSPQHF. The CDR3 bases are TGTGCCAGCAGTTTACACAGGGGCGGATCCCCCCAGCATTTT.